The source of this T cell receptor (beta chain) is a study of blood T cell repertoires in COVID-19 (TCRdb year 2020). For the study in its entirety: Collaborator samples came from the United States, Italy and Spain and covered acute and convalescent phases of COVID-19. The prospective study material was composed of cDNA or gDNA derived from T cells, B-cell-depleted T cells, or PBMCs. Subjects who had been exposed to COVID-19, were actively infected with it, or had recovered from it provided the deeply sampled blood TCRbeta repertoires that made up the dataset. A freely available public database, intended as a resource for researchers studying the immune response to SARS-CoV-2, is where the repertoires were released. Samples came from the ongoing ImmuneRACE study (first 160 participants) plus 1,254 subjects from 6 global collaborators. Nearly every sample came with metadata listing a de-identified subject ID, COVID-19 status, age in years and sex. Where available, HLA class I and class II types were obtained from metadata supplied by the sample provider rather than from assay-based typing.

Each collaborating institution followed its own protocols to collect whole blood in K2EDTA tubes. For TCRbeta analysis, collaborators shipped samples as frozen whole blood, isolated PBMCs, or DNA extracted from either of those sample types. The immunoSEQ Assay, a bias-controlled multiplex PCR, was used to amplify TCRbeta CDR3 regions from genomic DNA. Under the source paper's analysis protocol: Within the assay, amplification of reference gene primers was used to estimate how many nucleated cells each sample contained. Sequence reads were collapsed and filtered to measure the absolute abundance of every unique TCRbeta CDR3 rearrangement. For each sample, productive Simpson clonality was calculated as the square root of Simpson's diversity index over productive rearrangements. Sourced from immuneACCESS, this table was stored by TCRdb with only in-frame sequences that have V and J called. A share of the clones is absent; for the studies checked, an unresolved V gene accounts for under half, and the remainder has no known explanation. The V and J calls and clone size were taken over from that table, and D and trimming were inferred from the DNA. Across this sample there are approximately 180,000 clones, with 75% to 95% seen only once. Approximately 0.5% of the sample rests with the top ten.

Note on this clone: Which antigen it targets is not known. No base qualities exist here, and no much larger clone lies one base off it.

Findings and caveats that apply to the study as a whole: Clinical and demographic metadata were provided uncurated, with the amount varying by source and participant.

V sheds 5 bases and J sheds 6 bases, leaving 9 bases between their ends. CDR1 and CDR2, looked up from the germline V gene, are SGHAT and FQNNGV. Including cysteine and phenylalanine, the CDR3 has 12 amino acids. The kept DNA is CDR3 alone, 36 bases in frame from the first base. The sequence was collected from a man aged 45 to 65 with acute or convalescent COVID-19. Here the chain combines TRBV11-2 and TRBJ2-3, with the D segment identity uncertain. The specimen was peripheral blood. At the DNA level, the sequence is TGTGCCAGCAGCCCCAATCGGGATACGCAGTATTTT. Its translation reads: CASSPNRDTQYF.